Listed below are T cell receptor beta chains from one sample, sequenced in a study of blood T cell repertoires in COVID-19. The repertoire was sequenced with immunoSEQ multiplex PCR; TCRdb's copy has only in-frame clones and lacks some. Of a few hundred thousand clones listed, roughly nine tenths are singletons. Sample: PBMCs or T cells enriched from blood (not recorded which). The receptors here all came from a woman aged 55-70 years who had recovered from COVID-19. Each CDR3 is given with its conserved first and last residue. D genes are given only for firm matches. Clone sizes are given selectively: once, few, many, or a class where the clone is expanded.

j_gene: TRBJ2-5; v_gene: TRBV4-1; abundance: NA; d_gene: NA; CDR3aa: CASSQAWGGGETQYF; CDR3nt: TGCGCCAGCAGCCAAGCCTGGGGAGGGGGAGAGACCCAGTACTTC
j_gene: TRBJ2-4; v_gene: TRBV14; abundance: NA; d_gene: TRBD2; CDR3aa: CASSQVSGLAAAKNIQYF; CDR3nt: TGTGCCAGCAGCCAGGTCTCGGGACTAGCGGCGGCCAAAAACATTCAGTACTTC
j_gene: TRBJ1-1; v_gene: TRBV14; abundance: few; d_gene: NA; CDR3aa: CASSHLSGLGAFF; CDR3nt: TGTGCCAGCAGCCACCTCAGCGGCCTTGGAGCTTTCTTT
j_gene: TRBJ2-2; v_gene: TRBV28; abundance: NA; d_gene: NA; CDR3aa: CASTPTGLNTGELFF; CDR3nt: TGTGCCAGCACCCCAACGGGACTCAACACCGGGGAGCTGTTTTTT
j_gene: TRBJ1-1; v_gene: TRBV27; abundance: few; d_gene: TRBD1; CDR3aa: CASRIDRGVNTEAFF; CDR3nt: TGTGCCAGCAGGATAGACAGGGGGGTGAACACTGAAGCTTTCTTT
j_gene: TRBJ2-2; v_gene: TRBV6-5; abundance: NA; d_gene: TRBD1; CDR3aa: CAGQVSTGELFF; CDR3nt: TGTGCCGGACAGGTTTCAACCGGGGAGCTGTTTTTT
j_gene: TRBJ2-1; v_gene: TRBV10-3; abundance: NA; d_gene: TRBD2; CDR3aa: CAISDLREHEQFF; CDR3nt: TGTGCCATCAGTGACTTGCGGGAGCATGAGCAGTTCTTC
j_gene: TRBJ2-3; v_gene: TRBV9; abundance: NA; d_gene: TRBD2; CDR3aa: CASSALAGPTDTQYF; CDR3nt: TGTGCCAGCAGCGCCCTAGCGGGACCCACAGATACGCAGTATTTT
j_gene: TRBJ2-3; v_gene: TRBV5-4; abundance: NA; d_gene: NA; CDR3aa: CACTRAGWSDTQYF; CDR3nt: TGTGCCTGCACCCGGGCGGGATGGTCAGATACGCAGTATTTT
j_gene: TRBJ2-2; v_gene: TRBV5-4; abundance: NA; d_gene: TRBD1; CDR3aa: CASSHRTGNTGELFF; CDR3nt: TGTGCCAGCAGCCACCGGACAGGGAATACCGGGGAGCTGTTTTTT
j_gene: TRBJ2-1; v_gene: TRBV2; abundance: NA; d_gene: NA; CDR3aa: CASRVGYSYNEQFF; CDR3nt: TGTGCCAGCAGGGTGGGCTACTCCTACAATGAGCAGTTCTTC
j_gene: TRBJ2-2; v_gene: TRBV29-1; abundance: NA; d_gene: TRBD1; CDR3aa: CSVEEQGPTGELFF; CDR3nt: TGCAGCGTTGAAGAACAGGGGCCCACCGGGGAGCTGTTTTTT
j_gene: TRBJ1-5; v_gene: TRBV27; abundance: NA; d_gene: NA; CDR3aa: CASSRAGGLNKNQPQHF; CDR3nt: TGTGCCAGCAGTCGCGCGGGGGGCCTAAATAAAAATCAGCCCCAGCATTTT
j_gene: TRBJ2-3; v_gene: TRBV3-1/TRBV3-2; abundance: NA; d_gene: NA; CDR3aa: CASSRPQGAATDTQYF; CDR3nt: TGTGCCAGCAGCCGTCCTCAAGGGGCCGCCACAGATACGCAGTATTTT
j_gene: TRBJ2-7; v_gene: TRBV5-1; abundance: NA; d_gene: NA; CDR3aa: CASSLGPRQLDYEQYF; CDR3nt: TGCGCCAGCAGCTTGGGGCCCAGACAGTTAGACTACGAGCAGTACTTC
j_gene: TRBJ2-7; v_gene: TRBV28; abundance: once; d_gene: TRBD1; CDR3aa: CASSKPGTGVYEQYF; CDR3nt: TGTGCCAGCAGTAAACCCGGGACAGGGGTCTACGAGCAGTACTTC
j_gene: TRBJ2-3; v_gene: TRBV19; abundance: NA; d_gene: NA; CDR3aa: CASRPYRTDTQYF; CDR3nt: TGTGCCAGTAGGCCTTACAGAACCGATACGCAGTATTTT
j_gene: TRBJ1-4; v_gene: TRBV5-1; abundance: NA; d_gene: TRBD1; CDR3aa: CASSLEGQGNEKLFF; CDR3nt: TGCGCCAGCAGCTTGGAGGGACAGGGCAATGAAAAACTGTTTTTT
j_gene: TRBJ1-2; v_gene: TRBV29-1; abundance: NA; d_gene: TRBD1; CDR3aa: CSVDQDRDGYTF; CDR3nt: TGCAGCGTTGACCAAGACAGGGACGGCTACACCTTC
j_gene: TRBJ2-3; v_gene: TRBV5-1; abundance: NA; d_gene: TRBD1; CDR3aa: CASRPTGVGTDTQYF; CDR3nt: TGCGCCAGCAGGCCTACAGGGGTGGGCACAGATACGCAGTATTTT
j_gene: TRBJ1-3; v_gene: TRBV27; abundance: few; d_gene: TRBD1; CDR3aa: CASSHQGAQGNTIYF; CDR3nt: TGTGCCAGCAGTCATCAGGGGGCGCAAGGAAACACCATATATTTT
j_gene: TRBJ1-3; v_gene: TRBV30; abundance: NA; d_gene: NA; CDR3aa: CAWSSPQGGNYGNTIYF; CDR3nt: TGTGCCTGGAGTTCCCCACAAGGGGGAAACTACGGGAACACCATATATTTT
j_gene: TRBJ2-1; v_gene: TRBV6-5; abundance: NA; d_gene: NA; CDR3aa: CAAGESVASYNEQFF; CDR3nt: TGTGCCGCAGGGGAGTCAGTAGCGTCCTACAATGAGCAGTTCTTC
j_gene: TRBJ2-1; v_gene: TRBV13; abundance: NA; d_gene: NA; CDR3aa: CASSPPPWGGGHEQFF; CDR3nt: TGTGCCAGCAGCCCTCCCCCTTGGGGAGGGGGTCATGAGCAGTTCTTC
j_gene: TRBJ2-1; v_gene: TRBV19; abundance: NA; d_gene: TRBD2; CDR3aa: CASNAGGYNEQFF; CDR3nt: TGTGCCAGTAACGCGGGAGGTTACAATGAGCAGTTCTTC
j_gene: TRBJ1-4; v_gene: TRBV28; abundance: NA; d_gene: NA; CDR3aa: CASSFLGASEKLFF; CDR3nt: TGTGCCAGCAGTTTCTTGGGGGCCTCTGAAAAACTGTTTTTT
j_gene: TRBJ2-1; v_gene: TRBV25-1; abundance: NA; d_gene: TRBD2; CDR3aa: CASSEWSSGNNEQFF; CDR3nt: TGTGCCAGCAGTGAATGGTCTAGCGGCAACAATGAGCAGTTCTTC
j_gene: TRBJ1-2; v_gene: TRBV2; abundance: NA; d_gene: TRBD1; CDR3aa: CASTRTGGTYGYTF; CDR3nt: TGTGCCAGCACAAGGACAGGGGGCACCTATGGCTACACCTTC
j_gene: TRBJ2-7; v_gene: TRBV7-9; abundance: NA; d_gene: TRBD1; CDR3aa: CASSRSGGSYEQYF; CDR3nt: TGTGCCAGCAGCCGATCAGGGGGCTCCTACGAGCAGTACTTC
j_gene: TRBJ2-7; v_gene: TRBV4-2; abundance: NA; d_gene: TRBD2; CDR3aa: CASSQAASGSYEQYF; CDR3nt: TGTGCCAGCAGCCAAGCGGCTAGCGGGAGTTACGAGCAGTACTTC
j_gene: TRBJ1-4; v_gene: TRBV6-5; abundance: NA; d_gene: TRBD1; CDR3aa: CASSPPGQSNEKLFF; CDR3nt: TGTGCCAGCAGTCCTCCGGGACAGTCTAATGAAAAACTGTTTTTT
j_gene: TRBJ1-6; v_gene: TRBV12-3/TRBV12-4; abundance: NA; d_gene: NA; CDR3aa: CASSFVGGPLHF; CDR3nt: TGTGCCAGCAGTTTTGTAGGGGGACCCCTCCACTTT
j_gene: TRBJ2-2; v_gene: TRBV5-1; abundance: NA; d_gene: TRBD2; CDR3aa: CASSAIAGRTGELFF; CDR3nt: TGCGCCAGCAGCGCAATAGCGGGCCGCACCGGGGAGCTGTTTTTT
j_gene: TRBJ2-1; v_gene: TRBV5-1; abundance: once; d_gene: TRBD2; CDR3aa: CASSPGLAGYNEQFF; CDR3nt: TGCGCCAGCAGCCCTGGACTAGCGGGATACAATGAGCAGTTCTTC
j_gene: TRBJ1-2; v_gene: TRBV6-5; abundance: once; d_gene: TRBD1; CDR3aa: CASSPGTVTGYTF; CDR3nt: TGTGCCAGCAGCCCCGGGACAGTTACTGGCTACACCTTC
j_gene: TRBJ2-2; v_gene: TRBV6-5; abundance: few; d_gene: NA; CDR3aa: CASSRGIGELFF; CDR3nt: TGTGCCAGCAGTCGGGGGATCGGGGAGCTGTTTTTT
j_gene: TRBJ2-1; v_gene: TRBV9; abundance: few; d_gene: TRBD2; CDR3aa: CASSVVSGLAGANEQFF; CDR3nt: TGTGCCAGCAGCGTAGTATCGGGACTAGCGGGGGCGAATGAGCAGTTCTTC
j_gene: TRBJ1-2; v_gene: TRBV2; abundance: NA; d_gene: NA; CDR3aa: CASSETFTGLRGYTF; CDR3nt: TGTGCCAGCAGTGAAACCTTCACAGGGTTGCGTGGCTACACCTTC
j_gene: TRBJ2-3; v_gene: TRBV7-6; abundance: NA; d_gene: TRBD2; CDR3aa: CASSPVSGMLADTQYF; CDR3nt: TGTGCCAGCAGCCCCGTTAGCGGGATGCTGGCAGATACGCAGTATTTT
j_gene: TRBJ2-5; v_gene: TRBV30; abundance: NA; d_gene: TRBD2; CDR3aa: CAWSPMGEGKKYF; CDR3nt: TGTGCCTGGAGTCCAATGGGGGAGGGTAAAAAGTACTTC
j_gene: TRBJ2-2; v_gene: TRBV9; abundance: NA; d_gene: NA; CDR3aa: CASSVTIGELFF; CDR3nt: TGTGCCAGCAGCGTAACTATCGGGGAGCTGTTTTTT
j_gene: TRBJ2-1; v_gene: TRBV7-6; abundance: NA; d_gene: NA; CDR3aa: CASSSPTSDNEQFF; CDR3nt: TGTGCCAGCAGTTCGCCAACCAGCGATAATGAGCAGTTCTTC
j_gene: TRBJ1-1; v_gene: TRBV28; abundance: NA; d_gene: NA; CDR3aa: CASSSWGGTEAFF; CDR3nt: TGTGCCAGCAGCTCATGGGGGGGGACTGAAGCTTTCTTT
j_gene: TRBJ2-1; v_gene: TRBV19; abundance: NA; d_gene: TRBD2; CDR3aa: CASHSGGAGEQFF; CDR3nt: TGTGCCAGTCATAGCGGGGGGGCCGGTGAGCAGTTCTTC
j_gene: TRBJ1-2; v_gene: TRBV21-1; abundance: once; d_gene: NA; CDR3aa: CASSKAGTGQTDNYGYTF; CDR3nt: TGTGCCAGCAGCAAAGCGGGGACAGGACAAACCGATAACTATGGCTACACCTTC
j_gene: TRBJ2-4; v_gene: TRBV3-1/TRBV3-2; abundance: once; d_gene: TRBD2; CDR3aa: CASSPSASGRGGYVQYF; CDR3nt: TGTGCCAGCAGCCCTTCAGCTAGCGGGAGGGGGGGTTACGTTCAGTACTTC
j_gene: TRBJ1-2; v_gene: TRBV28; abundance: NA; d_gene: TRBD1; CDR3aa: CASSFADRGLGYTF; CDR3nt: TGTGCCAGCAGTTTTGCGGACAGGGGTCTAGGCTACACCTTC
j_gene: TRBJ2-2; v_gene: TRBV6-5; abundance: NA; d_gene: TRBD2; CDR3aa: CASRRAGEGPGELFF; CDR3nt: TGTGCCAGCAGACGAGCTGGGGAGGGCCCCGGGGAGCTGTTTTTT
j_gene: TRBJ2-7; v_gene: TRBV15; abundance: NA; d_gene: TRBD2; CDR3aa: CATSGGLASYEQYF; CDR3nt: TGTGCCACCAGCGGCGGACTAGCGTCCTACGAGCAGTACTTC
j_gene: TRBJ2-1; v_gene: TRBV7-7; abundance: NA; d_gene: NA; CDR3aa: CASSPGLLNEQFF; CDR3nt: TGTGCTAGCAGCCCAGGACTTCTCAATGAGCAGTTCTTC
j_gene: TRBJ2-1; v_gene: TRBV5-1; abundance: NA; d_gene: TRBD2; CDR3aa: CASRGLAGYNEQFF; CDR3nt: TGCGCCAGCAGAGGGCTAGCGGGATACAATGAGCAGTTCTTC
j_gene: TRBJ2-2; v_gene: TRBV5-1; abundance: NA; d_gene: TRBD1; CDR3aa: CASSGRTGLDTGELFF; CDR3nt: TGCGCCAGCAGCGGGCGGACAGGGTTGGACACCGGGGAGCTGTTTTTT
j_gene: TRBJ2-2; v_gene: TRBV19; abundance: NA; d_gene: TRBD2; CDR3aa: CASNQRGGELFF; CDR3nt: TGTGCCAGTAATCAGCGGGGCGGGGAGCTGTTTTTT
j_gene: TRBJ2-2; v_gene: TRBV2; abundance: NA; d_gene: NA; CDR3aa: CASSEEQGWGELFF; CDR3nt: TGTGCCAGCAGTGAAGAGCAGGGGTGGGGGGAGCTGTTTTTT
j_gene: TRBJ1-1; v_gene: TRBV29-1; abundance: NA; d_gene: NA; CDR3aa: CSGGRDLGTEAFF; CDR3nt: TGCAGTGGGGGACGGGACTTGGGAACTGAAGCTTTCTTT
j_gene: TRBJ2-3; v_gene: TRBV5-1; abundance: NA; d_gene: NA; CDR3aa: CASSSHSTDTQYF; CDR3nt: TGCGCCAGCAGCTCACACAGCACAGATACGCAGTATTTT
j_gene: TRBJ2-7; v_gene: TRBV2; abundance: NA; d_gene: NA; CDR3aa: CASSVWQGIPPGQYF; CDR3nt: TGTGCCAGCAGTGTTTGGCAGGGGATCCCTCCTGGGCAGTACTTC
j_gene: TRBJ2-1; v_gene: TRBV5-8; abundance: NA; d_gene: TRBD1; CDR3aa: CASSLTWTGLNNEQFF; CDR3nt: TGTGCCAGCAGCTTAACTTGGACAGGGCTAAACAATGAGCAGTTCTTC
j_gene: TRBJ2-1; v_gene: TRBV6-5; abundance: NA; d_gene: TRBD1; CDR3aa: CASRRQGGGYNEQFF; CDR3nt: TGTGCCAGCAGACGACAGGGCGGCGGATACAATGAGCAGTTCTTC